This T cell receptor (beta chain) was obtained from a study of shared clonotypes between healthy human individuals. The CDR3 sequence is 11 residues long. The V end was cut by 11 bases, the J end by 0 bases, with 8 bases between. CDR1 is WSHSY, CDR2 SAAADI, per germline. For this clone: This same CDR3 is encoded by further DNA sequences in the sample.

The table came from immunoSEQ multiplex PCR; TCRdb's copy has only in-frame clones and leaves some out. The data hold around 2,000,000 clones, with about 95% observed a single time. CD45RO negativity and positive selection for CCR7 defined naive CD8 cells, a population that excluded terminally differentiated effector memory CD45RA+ cells. Sequencing was carried out using naive CD8+ T cells sorted from blood. The rearrangement joins TRBV10-2 to TRBJ2-7; perhaps TRBD2 as D (6 bases). This clonotype was sampled from a man in his late teens or twenties in good health. The CDR3 region is CASSVSYEQYF. The CDR3 DNA is TGCGCCTCTAGCGTCTCCTACGAGCAGTACTTC.